This is a list of T cell receptor beta chains from one sample in a study of T-cell reconstitution after alpha-beta-depleted transplantation in children. MiXCR was run by TCRdb on the PCR reads, yielding one entry per CDR3 protein. Counted here are about 58,000 distinct CDR3 sequences, approximately 43% occurring once; the ten biggest clones make up more than 95%. This sample comprised PBMCs, mostly from graft donor cells, obtained 360 days after TCRalphabeta/CD19-depleted stem cell transplant. The receptors stem from a male patient between 5 and 17 years old who had a stem cell transplant for acute lymphoblastic leukemia, so the T cells may come from the graft donor. Each CDR3 is given without its conserved first and last residue. The D gene is left open where the match is weak.

j_call | cdr3_length | v_call | d_call | cdr3_aa
TRBJ2-2 | 14 | TRBV7-7 | TRBD2 | ASSLRGGRGTGELF
TRBJ1-1 | 12 | TRBV6-1 | NA | ASSAAMGDPEAF
TRBJ2-3 | 16 | TRBV20-1 | TRBD2 | SAREPTLAGAVEDTQY
TRBJ2-7 | 12 | TRBV7-9 | NA | ASSLLPGPYEQY
TRBJ1-1 | 9 | TRBV6-2/TRBV6-3 | NA | ASSYHTEAF
TRBJ2-7 | 13 | TRBV28 | NA | ASSPLDWGRYEQY
TRBJ2-7 | 11 | TRBV3-1 | NA | ASSPAGPREQY
TRBJ2-5 | 12 | TRBV7-9 | NA | ASSPAPGIETQY
TRBJ2-3 | 9 | TRBV7-9 | NA | ASSPTDKQY
TRBJ1-2 | 12 | TRBV12-3/TRBV12-4 | NA | ASSFQGPAYGYT
TRBJ2-1 | 16 | TRBV3-1 | TRBD2 | ASSQDPSERGQHNEQF
TRBJ2-1 | 11 | TRBV28 | TRBD1 | ASSLQGASEQF
TRBJ2-3 | 13 | TRBV5-1 | NA | ASSAGTYSTDTQY
TRBJ2-3 | 13 | TRBV7-9 | NA | ASSLRGQKADTQY
TRBJ2-1 | 14 | TRBV5-1 | TRBD1 | ASSVSGQGVYNEQF
TRBJ1-6 | 12 | TRBV12-3/TRBV12-4 | NA | ASSPTDYNSPLH
TRBJ1-1 | 11 | TRBV5-6 | TRBD1 | ASSVPGGAEAF
TRBJ2-3 | 12 | TRBV28 | TRBD2 | ASSLAGGLDTQY
TRBJ1-1 | 12 | TRBV6-5 | TRBD1 | ASSSGGLNTEAF
TRBJ1-1 | 8 | TRBV20-1 | NA | SARVPPRF
TRBJ2-7 | 12 | TRBV10-3 | NA | AISEWSGTYEQY
TRBJ2-2 | 13 | TRBV29-1 | NA | SVRQRPSNTGELF
TRBJ2-2 | 11 | TRBV6-4 | NA | ASSDSITGELF
TRBJ2-7 | 8 | TRBV2 | NA | ASMGGEQY
TRBJ2-1 | 12 | TRBV7-8 | NA | ASSLGAGTNEQF
TRBJ2-3 | 13 | TRBV9 | TRBD2 | ASSVASGVPDTQY
TRBJ2-7 | 10 | TRBV28 | NA | ASNLQGFEQY
TRBJ2-3 | 13 | TRBV29-1 | NA | SVEAGDRDADTQY
TRBJ2-2 | 13 | TRBV28 | TRBD1 | ASKGQVQNTGELF
TRBJ2-5 | 12 | TRBV20-1 | NA | SARIWGLRETQY
TRBJ2-5 | 14 | TRBV6-2/TRBV6-3 | TRBD2 | ASSYRTSGGQETQY
TRBJ2-7 | 13 | TRBV6-5 | TRBD1 | ASSSPGQGSYEQY
TRBJ2-5 | 12 | TRBV29-1 | TRBD2 | SVRLRGGVETQY